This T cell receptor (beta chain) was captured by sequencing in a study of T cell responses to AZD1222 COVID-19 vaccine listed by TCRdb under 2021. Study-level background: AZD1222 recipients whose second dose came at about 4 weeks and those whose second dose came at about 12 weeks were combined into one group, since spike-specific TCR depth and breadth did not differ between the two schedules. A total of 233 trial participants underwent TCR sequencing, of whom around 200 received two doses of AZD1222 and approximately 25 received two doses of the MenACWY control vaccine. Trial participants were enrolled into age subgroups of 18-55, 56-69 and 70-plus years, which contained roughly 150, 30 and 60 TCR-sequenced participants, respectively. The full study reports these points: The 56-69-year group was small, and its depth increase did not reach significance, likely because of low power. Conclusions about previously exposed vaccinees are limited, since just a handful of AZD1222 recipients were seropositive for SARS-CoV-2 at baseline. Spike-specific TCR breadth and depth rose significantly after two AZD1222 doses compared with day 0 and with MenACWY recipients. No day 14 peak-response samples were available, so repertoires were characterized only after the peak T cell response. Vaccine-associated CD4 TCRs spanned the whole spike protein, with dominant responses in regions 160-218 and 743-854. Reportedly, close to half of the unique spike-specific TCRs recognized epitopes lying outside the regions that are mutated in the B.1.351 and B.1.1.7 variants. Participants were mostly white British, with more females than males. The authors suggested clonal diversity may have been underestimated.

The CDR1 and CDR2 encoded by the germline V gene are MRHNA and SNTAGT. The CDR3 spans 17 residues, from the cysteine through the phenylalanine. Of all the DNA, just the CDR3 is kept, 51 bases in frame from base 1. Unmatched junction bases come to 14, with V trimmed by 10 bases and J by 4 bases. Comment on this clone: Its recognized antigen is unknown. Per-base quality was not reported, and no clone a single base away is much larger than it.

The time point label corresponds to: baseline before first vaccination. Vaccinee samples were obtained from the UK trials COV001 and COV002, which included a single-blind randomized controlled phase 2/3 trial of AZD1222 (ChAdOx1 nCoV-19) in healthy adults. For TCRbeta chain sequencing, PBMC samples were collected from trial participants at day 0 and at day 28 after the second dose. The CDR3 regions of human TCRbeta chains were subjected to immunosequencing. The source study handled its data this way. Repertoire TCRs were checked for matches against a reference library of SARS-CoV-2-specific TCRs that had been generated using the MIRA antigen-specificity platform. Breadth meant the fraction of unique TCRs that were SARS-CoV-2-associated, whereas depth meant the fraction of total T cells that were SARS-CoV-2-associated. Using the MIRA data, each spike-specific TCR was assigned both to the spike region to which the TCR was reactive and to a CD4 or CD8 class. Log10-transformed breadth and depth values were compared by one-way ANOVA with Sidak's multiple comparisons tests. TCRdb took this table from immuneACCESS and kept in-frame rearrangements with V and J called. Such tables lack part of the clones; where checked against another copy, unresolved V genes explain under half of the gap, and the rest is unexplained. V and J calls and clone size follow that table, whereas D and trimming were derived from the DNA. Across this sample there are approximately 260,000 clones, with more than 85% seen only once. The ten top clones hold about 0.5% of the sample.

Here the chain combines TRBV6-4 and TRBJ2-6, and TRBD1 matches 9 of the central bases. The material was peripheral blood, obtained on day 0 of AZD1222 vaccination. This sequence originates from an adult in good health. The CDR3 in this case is CATTPDRGVGGANVLTF. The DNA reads TGTGCCACCACGCCGGACAGGGGTGTAGGGGGGGCCAACGTCCTGACTTTC.